This T cell receptor beta chain is drawn from a study of post-analysis software for immune sequencing data. Broader study findings: Same-batch samples co-clustered strongly by F measure. Patients with multiple sclerosis recorded significantly lower normalized Chao1 diversity than controls, the study found. Comparison of patients with controls showed five TRBV segments more frequent in patients, TRBV5-6, TRBV5-1 and TRBV20-1 among them.

The V and J ends lost 4 bases and 4 bases respectively, with 13 bases between them. Germline V gives CDR1 LGHNA, CDR2 YSLEER. The CDR3 contains 14 residues. Worth noting for this clonotype: Its matching antigen is unknown.

Incorporated into the TCR beta cDNA libraries were unique molecular identifiers, which served to reduce PCR and sequencing biases. TCRdb fed the PCR reads into MiXCR, producing one record per CDR3 protein. The sample records over 700,000 distinct CDR3 sequences, 25% to 30% being singletons. This chain connects TRBV4-3 to TRBJ2-5, with unresolved D. The sequence derives from a girl aged 5-17 years with multiple sclerosis. Material: blood. The CDR3 DNA is TGCGCCAGCAGCCCCCAGGCTTCCGGAGAGACCCAGTACTTC. It yields the protein CASSPQASGETQYF.